The rows below give T cell receptor beta chains drawn from one sample of a study of vaccination and CD4 T cells after COVID-19. Their antigen targets remain unknown. TCRdb redid the calling of the PCR reads with MiXCR, one entry per CDR3 protein. The table shows 14,000 or so distinct CDR3 sequences, with about 30% occurring only once. The specimen was cultured CD4+ T cells from blood. The origin of the receptors is a human donor with COVID-19. The CDR3 runs from the conserved cysteine through the conserved F or W. D genes are given only for firm matches. Clone size is given for some rows only: seen once, a few or many times, or a class if the clone is expanded.

D: .; size: few; V: TRBV6-1; J: TRBJ1-2; DNA: TGTGCCACAGTAGGTGAAGGCTACACCTTC; CDR3: CATVGEGYTF
D: .; size: .; V: TRBV28; J: TRBJ1-5; DNA: TGTGCCAGTCAGGGGTCAGGCAATCAGCCCCAGCATTTT; CDR3: CASQGSGNQPQHF
D: .; size: .; V: TRBV2; J: TRBJ2-7; DNA: TGTGCCAGCAGTTCGGCCGCCTGGGAGCAGTACTTC; CDR3: CASSSAAWEQYF
D: .; size: .; V: TRBV19; J: TRBJ2-3; DNA: TGTGCCACCTCCCACCGGACCGGGGGCACAGATACGCAGTATTTT; CDR3: CATSHRTGGTDTQYF
D: TRBD2; size: .; V: TRBV5-4; J: TRBJ2-7; DNA: TGTGCCAGCAGCTTGGGCGGGGGGAGTACCTACGAGCAGTACTTC; CDR3: CASSLGGGSTYEQYF
D: TRBD2; size: few; V: TRBV20-1; J: TRBJ2-2; DNA: TGCAGTGCTAGTCCCCTAGCGGGGATGAACACCGGGGAGCTGTTTTTT; CDR3: CSASPLAGMNTGELFF
D: .; size: few; V: TRBV20-1; J: TRBJ1-1; DNA: TGCAGTGCTCCTCTTGACAGCCTGGTAGCTTTCTTT; CDR3: CSAPLDSLVAFF
D: TRBD1; size: few; V: TRBV6-1; J: TRBJ1-2; DNA: TGTGCCAGCAGCGGGACAGACGATTATGGCTACACCTTC; CDR3: CASSGTDDYGYTF
D: .; size: few; V: TRBV7-8; J: TRBJ2-2; DNA: TGTGCCAGCAGCCCCCGGGAGCCGACCGGGGAGCTGTTTTTT; CDR3: CASSPREPTGELFF
D: TRBD2; size: few; V: TRBV7-2; J: TRBJ2-2; DNA: TGTGCCAGCAGCTTAGATCGGGGGGTGAACACCGGGGAGCTGTTTTTT; CDR3: CASSLDRGVNTGELFF
D: .; size: few; V: TRBV6-1; J: TRBJ1-5; DNA: TGTGCCAGCAGACCGGGACTACCACCCCAGCATTTT; CDR3: CASRPGLPPQHF
D: TRBD1; size: few; V: TRBV7-9; J: TRBJ1-2; DNA: TGTGCCAGCAGCGACCGGGACAGGGGACCCTATGGCTACACCTTC; CDR3: CASSDRDRGPYGYTF
D: .; size: .; V: TRBV12-3/TRBV12-4; J: TRBJ1-2; DNA: TGTGCCAGCAGGGGGGATGGGCCTGATGGCTACACCTTC; CDR3: CASRGDGPDGYTF
D: TRBD2; size: .; V: TRBV6-4; J: TRBJ2-1; DNA: TGTGCCAGCAGTGGGAGCGGGGGGCTCGGTGAGCAGTTCTTC; CDR3: CASSGSGGLGEQFF
D: .; size: few; V: TRBV20-1; J: TRBJ2-1; DNA: TGCAGTGCTAGAGCAACAGCGGCCTACAATGAGCAGTTCTTC; CDR3: CSARATAAYNEQFF
D: .; size: few; V: TRBV20-1; J: TRBJ1-1; DNA: TGCAGTGCAAAGCAGGTTCGGGAAGCTTTCTTT; CDR3: CSAKQVREAFF
D: TRBD1; size: .; V: TRBV11-3; J: TRBJ1-2; DNA: TGTGCCAGCAGCCTAAGACAGGGGGCAAAAAACTATGGCTACACCTTC; CDR3: CASSLRQGAKNYGYTF
D: .; size: .; V: TRBV20-1; J: TRBJ2-3; DNA: TGCAGTGCTAGCCCCCCGGCCTCTAGCACAGATACGCAGTATTTT; CDR3: CSASPPASSTDTQYF
D: TRBD1; size: .; V: TRBV5-3; J: TRBJ1-1; DNA: TGTGCCAGCAGCTCGAGGACAGGGGGGAACACTGAAGCTTTCTTT; CDR3: CASSSRTGGNTEAFF
D: .; size: .; V: TRBV7-8; J: TRBJ1-6; DNA: TGTGCCAGCAGCCAACAGGGAACCGGGCCACCCCTCCACTTT; CDR3: CASSQQGTGPPLHF
D: .; size: few; V: TRBV11-3; J: TRBJ2-3; DNA: TGTGCCAGCAGCTTAGTCGGGAGCACAGATACGCAGTATTTT; CDR3: CASSLVGSTDTQYF
D: TRBD1; size: .; V: TRBV5-4; J: TRBJ1-2; DNA: TGTGCCACCAAGGCCGGGACAGATAGACTAAGCTATGGCTACACCTTC; CDR3: CATKAGTDRLSYGYTF
D: .; size: once; V: TRBV18; J: TRBJ1-1; DNA: TGTGCCAGCTCTCCGTTACCAGGGGACGGGGCCAATGAAGCTTTCTTT; CDR3: CASSPLPGDGANEAFF